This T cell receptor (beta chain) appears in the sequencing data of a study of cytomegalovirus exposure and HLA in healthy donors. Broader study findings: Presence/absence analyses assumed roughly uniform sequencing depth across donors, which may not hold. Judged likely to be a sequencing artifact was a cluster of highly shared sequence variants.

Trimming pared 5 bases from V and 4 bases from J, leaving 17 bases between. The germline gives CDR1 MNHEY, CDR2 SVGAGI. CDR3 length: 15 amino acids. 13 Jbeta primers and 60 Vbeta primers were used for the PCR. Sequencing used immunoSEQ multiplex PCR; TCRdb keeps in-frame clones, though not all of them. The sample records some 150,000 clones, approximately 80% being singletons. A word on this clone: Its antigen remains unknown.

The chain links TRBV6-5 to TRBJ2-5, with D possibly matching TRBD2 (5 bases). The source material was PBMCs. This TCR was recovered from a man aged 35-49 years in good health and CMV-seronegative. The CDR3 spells CASSRNGLGGETQYF. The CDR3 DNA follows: TGTGCCAGCAGTCGAAACGGGCTTGGAGGAGAGACCCAGTACTTC.